Listed here are 19 T cell receptor beta chains from one sample, sequenced in a study of patients and donors after allogeneic stem cell transplantation. MiXCR was run by TCRdb on the RT-PCR reads, yielding one entry per CDR3 protein. The data contain approximately 410,000 distinct CDR3 sequences, 16% of them seen just once; the ten biggest clones take up roughly 7.2%. The sample taken for sequencing was blood, either unsorted or a sorted T cell fraction (not recorded which). The receptor source for this set is a human donor who was either an allogeneic HSCT recipient or a stem cell or donor lymphocyte infusion donor (not recorded which). It is not recorded whose cells these are; they may come from a transplant donor.

This sequence joins TRBV7-3 and TRBJ2-3; no clear D gene. Germline CDR1 SGHTA, CDR2 FQGTGA. This CDR3 is built from 17 residues. Trimming removed 5 bases from V and 3 bases from J, with 21 bases in between. The CDR3 sequence: CASSLVMVGSSTDTQYF. The CDR3 coding sequence is TGTGCCAGCAGCCTCGTAATGGTCGGTAGCAGTACAGATACGCAGTATTTT.

The chain uses TRBV7-2 and TRBJ1-3; D is unresolved. Germline values: CDR1 SGHTA, CDR2 FQGNSA. The V end was cut by 2 bases, the J end by 2 bases, with 7 bases between. The CDR3 loop spans 14 amino acids. The DNA of the CDR3 is TGTGCCAGCAGCTTAATCCGGGCTGGAAACACCATATATTTT. Translating it yields CASSLIRAGNTIYF.

The gene calls are TRBV11-2 and TRBJ2-2; 13 bases fit TRBD2. The CDR3 totals 17 residues. V trimming: 1 base; J trimming: 6 bases; junction bases outside the gene matches: 5. Germline loops: CDR1 SGHAT, CDR2 FQNNGV. The CDR3 coding sequence is TGTGCCAGCAGCTTAGGGCGACTAGCGGGAGGAGCCGGGGAGCTGTTTTTT. As protein: CASSLGRLAGGAGELFF.

This clonotype was seen many times. The rearrangement joins TRBV12-3 or TRBV12-4 to TRBJ1-3; tentatively, D is TRBD1 (5 bases). Between the trimmed V and J ends, which lost 6 bases and 1 base, there was a span of 10 bases. The CDR3 contains 14 residues. The CDR3 reads CASSRGGSGNTIYF. Here the CDR3 DNA reads TGTGCCAGCAGCCGCGGGGGGTCTGGAAACACCATATATTTT.

CDR3 in DNA: TGTGCCAGCAGCTTAGCCAGGGTGGAAACCAATGAGCAGTTCTTC. It encodes CASSLARVETNEQFF. J is TRBJ2-1 and V is TRBV7-9; maybe TRBD1 (5 bases). CDR1 is SEHNR, CDR2 FQNEAQ, per germline (reference sequence). The CDR3 runs 15 residues. Trimming left V 0 bases short and J 6 bases short, with 12 bases between.

This clonotype was detected only a few times. J is TRBJ2-1 and V is TRBV12-3 or TRBV12-4, with D unresolved. The CDR3 has 16 amino acids. The V and J ends lost 6 bases and 4 bases respectively, with 19 bases between them. The CDR3 DNA follows: TGTGCCAGCAGCCCGGAACCCTTCAGCCGATACAATGAGCAGTTCTTC. Protein product: CASSPEPFSRYNEQFF.

The CDR3 coding sequence is TGTGCCGTCGATCGTTCATATAGCAATCAGCCCCAGCATTTT. This translates into CAVDRSYSNQPQHF. The genes are TRBV10-3 and TRBJ1-5; D unresolved. V lost 11 bases and J 0 bases, leaving 14 bases between the germline ends. Germline-derived CDR1 and CDR2 are ENHRY and SYGVKD. The CDR3 consists of 14 residues.

This clonotype was counted only a few times. This rearrangement joins TRBV2 to TRBJ2-2; D possibly matches TRBD1 or TRBD2 (5 bases each). V was clipped by 7 bases and J by 6 bases, with 18 bases between them. This CDR3 is built from 15 residues. Germline lookup yields CDR1 SNHLY and CDR2 FYNNEI. The CDR3 nucleotides read TGTGCCAGCAAAGATTGGGGGATTAAGGCCGGGGAGCTGTTTTTT. Translating gives CASKDWGIKAGELFF.

This clonotype has more than one count but fewer than ten. The rearrangement links TRBV12-3 or TRBV12-4 to TRBJ1-2; unclear D gene. Trimming stripped 6 bases from V and 8 bases from J, with 13 bases between. This CDR3 region has 12 residues. The CDR3, as DNA: TGTGCCAGCAGCCCGCACCAGCGGGGCTACACCTTC. Amino acids: CASSPHQRGYTF.

The table lists this clonotype with a few counts. The CDR3 DNA sequence: TGCGCCAGCAGCCAAGTTGGGTACTACGAGCAGTACTTC. It yields the protein CASSQVGYYEQYF. This chain joins TRBV4-1 and TRBJ2-7; no reliable D call. CDR1 and CDR2 from the germline V gene are MGHRA and YSYEKL. The CDR3 runs 13 residues. Trimming shortened V by 1 base and J by 3 bases, and 7 bases separated the two germline ends.

This clonotype has a handful of counts. The chain couples TRBV6-5 to TRBJ1-5; D is possibly TRBD1 (5 bases). The germline gives CDR1 MNHEY, CDR2 SVGAGI. CDR3 length: 15 amino acids. Trimming removed 4 bases at V and 7 bases at J, with 17 bases between. The CDR3 loop is CASSFGARVGQPQHF. CDR3 nucleotides: TGTGCCAGCAGTTTCGGGGCGAGAGTGGGACAGCCCCAGCATTTT.

The chain has TRBV6-5 and TRBJ1-1; D may be TRBD1 (6 bases). Germline V gene sequence: CDR1 MNHEY, CDR2 SVGAGI. V was shortened by 2 bases and J by 8 bases, with 12 bases between the two germline ends. The CDR3 runs to 13 residues. CDR3 loop: CASSYKGVNEAFF. CDR3 in DNA: TGTGCCAGCAGTTACAAGGGGGTAAACGAAGCTTTCTTT.

The genes are TRBV11-1 and TRBJ2-1; no definite D call. The germline V gene encodes CDR1 SGHAT and CDR2 FQDESV (reference sequence). Trimming left V 1 base short and J 5 bases short, with 15 bases between. This CDR3 has 16 amino acids. The CDR3 DNA sequence: TGTGCCAGCAGCTTAGATCCCTTATCCCTTAACAATGAGCAGTTCTTC. Its translation: CASSLDPLSLNNEQFF.

This clonotype was seen a few times. The V call is TRBV7-9, the J call TRBJ2-7; D is possibly TRBD2 (6 bases). The V end lost 5 bases, the J end lost 6 bases, and 17 bases lay between the germline ends. There are 14 residues in the CDR3. Germline-derived CDR1 and CDR2 are SEHNR and FQNEAQ (reference sequence). CDR3 loop: CASSKGLSLGEQYF. The CDR3 DNA reads TGTGCCAGCAGCAAGGGACTCTCGCTGGGCGAGCAGTACTTC. The entire variable domain, with the rest obtained from reference TRBV7-9 and TRBJ2-7, is as follows: DTGVSQNPRHKITKRGQNVTFRCDPISEHNRLYWYRQTLGQGPEFLTYFQNEAQLEKSRLLSDRFSAERPKGSFSTLEIQRTEQGDSAMYLCASSKGLSLGEQYFGPGTRLTVT.

This chain uses TRBV6-1 with TRBJ1-2; 9 bases agree with TRBD1. The V gene's germline CDR1 is MNHNS and CDR2 SASEGT. The CDR3 is made up of 13 amino acids. V was clipped by 7 bases and J by 4 bases; unmatched bases: 4. CDR3 nucleotides: TGTGCCAGCATTGGACAGGGGATCTATGGCTACACCTTC. As protein: CASIGQGIYGYTF.

The chain is built from TRBV4-2 and TRBJ1-5; 10 nucleotides line up with TRBD1. This CDR3 has 15 residues. Trimming cost V 3 bases and J 7 bases; bases outside gene matches: 6. Per the germline V gene, CDR1 is LGHNA and CDR2 is YNFKEQ. This CDR3 is CASSQGDRGGQPQHF. The CDR3 bases are TGTGCCAGCAGCCAGGGGGACAGGGGAGGCCAGCCCCAGCATTTT.

J is TRBJ2-5 and V is TRBV27; 8 nucleotides line up with TRBD2. Trimming took 3 bases from V and 5 from J; bases not matched to a gene: 8. CDR3 length: 15 residues. The germline V gene encodes CDR1 MNHEY and CDR2 SMNVEV (reference sequence). CDR3 bases: TGTGCCAGCAGTTTCTTACGGGGGGGCATGGAGACCCAGTACTTC. Translated: CASSFLRGGMETQYF.

This chain joins TRBV10-3 and TRBJ2-7; no clear D. The CDR3 sequence is 11 residues long. V lost 11 bases to trimming and J lost 5 bases, with 13 bases between them. Per the germline V gene, CDR1 is ENHRY and CDR2 is SYGVKD. The DNA for the CDR3 is TGTGCCTCGTTGCAGGATGACGAGCAGTACTTC. The encoded protein is CASLQDDEQYF.

In its sample, this clonotype was seen a few times. The V call is TRBV3-1, the J call TRBJ2-2; D gene uncertain. V lost 6 bases to trimming and J lost 3 bases, with 14 bases between them. This CDR3 is 15 amino acids long. Germline lookup yields CDR1 LGHDT and CDR2 YNNKEL (reference sequence). The CDR3: CASSRSGGYTGELFF. DNA of the CDR3: TGTGCCAGCAGTCGATCGGGCGGATACACCGGGGAGCTGTTTTTT.